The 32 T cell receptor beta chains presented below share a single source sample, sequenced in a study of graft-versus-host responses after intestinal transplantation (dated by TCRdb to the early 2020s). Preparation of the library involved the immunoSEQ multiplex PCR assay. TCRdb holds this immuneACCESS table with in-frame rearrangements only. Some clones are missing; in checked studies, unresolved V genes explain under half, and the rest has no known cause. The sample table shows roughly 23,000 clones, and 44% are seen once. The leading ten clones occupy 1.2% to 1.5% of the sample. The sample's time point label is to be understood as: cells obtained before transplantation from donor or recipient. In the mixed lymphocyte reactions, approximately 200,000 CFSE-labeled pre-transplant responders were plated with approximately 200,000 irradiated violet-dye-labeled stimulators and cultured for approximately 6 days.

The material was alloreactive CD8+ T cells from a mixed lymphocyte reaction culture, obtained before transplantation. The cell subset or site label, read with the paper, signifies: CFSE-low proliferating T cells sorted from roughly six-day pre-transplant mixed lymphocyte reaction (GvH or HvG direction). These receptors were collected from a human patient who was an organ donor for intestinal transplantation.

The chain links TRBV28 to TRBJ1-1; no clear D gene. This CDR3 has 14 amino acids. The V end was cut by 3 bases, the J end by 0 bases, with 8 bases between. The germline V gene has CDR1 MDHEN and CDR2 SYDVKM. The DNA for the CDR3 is TGTGCCAGCAGTTTGCTGGGGATGAACACTGAAGCTTTCTTT. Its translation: CASSLLGMNTEAFF.

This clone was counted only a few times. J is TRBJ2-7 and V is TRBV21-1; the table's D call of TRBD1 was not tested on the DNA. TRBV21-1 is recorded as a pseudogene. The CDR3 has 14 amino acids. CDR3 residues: CASSTTGTGDEQYF. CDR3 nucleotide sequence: TGTGCCAGCAGCACTACCGGGACAGGGGACGAGCAGTACTTC.

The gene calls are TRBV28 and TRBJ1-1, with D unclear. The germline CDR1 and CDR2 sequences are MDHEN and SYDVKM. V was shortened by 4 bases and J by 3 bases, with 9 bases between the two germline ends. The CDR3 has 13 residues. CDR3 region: CASSSSVYTEAFF. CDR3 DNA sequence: TGTGCCAGCAGTTCCTCAGTTTACACTGAAGCTTTCTTT.

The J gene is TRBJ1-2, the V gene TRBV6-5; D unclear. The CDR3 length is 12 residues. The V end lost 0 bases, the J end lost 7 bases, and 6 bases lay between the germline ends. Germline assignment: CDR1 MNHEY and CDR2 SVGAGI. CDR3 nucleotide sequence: TGTGCCAGCAGTTACTCAGGTTTTGGCTACACCTTC. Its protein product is CASSYSGFGYTF.

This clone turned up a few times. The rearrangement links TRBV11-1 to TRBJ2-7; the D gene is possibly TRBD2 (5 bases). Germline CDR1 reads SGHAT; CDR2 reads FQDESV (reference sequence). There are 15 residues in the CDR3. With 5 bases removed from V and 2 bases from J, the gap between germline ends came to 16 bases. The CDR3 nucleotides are TGTGCCAGCAGCCCACTCCGGGATCAAGCCTACGAGCAGTACTTC. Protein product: CASSPLRDQAYEQYF.

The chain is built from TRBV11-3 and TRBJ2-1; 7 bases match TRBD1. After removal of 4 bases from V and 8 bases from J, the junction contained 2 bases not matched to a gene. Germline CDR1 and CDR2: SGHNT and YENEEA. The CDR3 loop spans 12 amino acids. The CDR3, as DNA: TGTGCCAGCAGCTCGACAGGGTATGAGCAGTTCTTC. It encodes CASSSTGYEQFF.

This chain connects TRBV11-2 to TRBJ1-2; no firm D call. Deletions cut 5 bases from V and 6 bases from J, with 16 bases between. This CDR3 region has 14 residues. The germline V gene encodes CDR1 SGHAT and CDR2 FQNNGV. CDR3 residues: CASSPTGGRDGYTF. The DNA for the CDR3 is TGTGCCAGCAGCCCGACCGGTGGGAGGGATGGCTACACCTTC.

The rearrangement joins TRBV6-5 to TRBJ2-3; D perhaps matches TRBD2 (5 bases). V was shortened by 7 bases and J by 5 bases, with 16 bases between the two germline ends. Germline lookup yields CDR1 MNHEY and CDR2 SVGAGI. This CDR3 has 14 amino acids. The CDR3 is CASNLLGGGDTQYF. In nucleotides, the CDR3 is TGTGCCAGCAATCTACTAGGCGGCGGAGATACGCAGTATTTT.

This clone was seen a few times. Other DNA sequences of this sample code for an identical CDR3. The CDR3 here is CASSQDPGTEAFF. For the CDR3, the DNA is TGCGCCAGCAGCCAAGATCCAGGAACTGAAGCTTTCTTT. The genes are TRBV4-1 and TRBJ1-1, with unresolved D. The CDR3 has 13 amino acids. Trimming stripped 0 bases from V and 5 bases from J, with 7 bases between. Germline CDR1 reads MGHRA; CDR2 reads YSYEKL.

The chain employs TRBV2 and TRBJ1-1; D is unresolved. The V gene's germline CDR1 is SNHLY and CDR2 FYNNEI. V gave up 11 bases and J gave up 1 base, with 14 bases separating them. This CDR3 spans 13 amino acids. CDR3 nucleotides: TGTGCCGTCCCGGGTCTTGAGAACACTGAAGCTTTCTTT. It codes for CAVPGLENTEAFF.

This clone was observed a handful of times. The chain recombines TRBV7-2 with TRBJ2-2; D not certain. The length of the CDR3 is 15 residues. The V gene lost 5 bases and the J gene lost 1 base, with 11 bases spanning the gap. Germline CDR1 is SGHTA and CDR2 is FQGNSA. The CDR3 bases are TGTGCCAGCAGCCCGCACCCCCGGAACACCGGGGAGCTGTTTTTT. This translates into CASSPHPRNTGELFF. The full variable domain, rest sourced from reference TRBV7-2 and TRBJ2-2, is GAGVSQSPSNKVTEKGKDVELRCDPISGHTALYWYRQSLGQGLEFLIYFQGNSAPDKSGLPSDRFSAERTGGSVSTLTIQRTQQEDSAVYLCASSPHPRNTGELFFGEGSRLTVL.

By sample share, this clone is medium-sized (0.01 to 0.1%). CDR3 region: CASSSADRENEQFF. The CDR3 DNA is TGTGCCAGCAGTTCCGCGGACAGGGAAAATGAGCAGTTCTTC. The rearrangement uses TRBV6-5 and TRBJ2-1; TRBD1 matches 8 bases. Germline lookup yields CDR1 MNHEY and CDR2 SVGAGI. The V and J ends lost 4 bases and 7 bases, in that order; junction bases with no gene match: 6. CDR3 length: 14 amino acids.

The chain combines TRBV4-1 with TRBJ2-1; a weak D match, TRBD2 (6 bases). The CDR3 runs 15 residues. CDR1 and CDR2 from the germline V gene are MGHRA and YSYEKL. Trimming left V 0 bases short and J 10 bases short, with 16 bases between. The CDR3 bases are TGCGCCAGCAGCCAAGAGCGCGGGGCCCAGCGCGAGCAGTTCTTC. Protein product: CASSQERGAQREQFF.

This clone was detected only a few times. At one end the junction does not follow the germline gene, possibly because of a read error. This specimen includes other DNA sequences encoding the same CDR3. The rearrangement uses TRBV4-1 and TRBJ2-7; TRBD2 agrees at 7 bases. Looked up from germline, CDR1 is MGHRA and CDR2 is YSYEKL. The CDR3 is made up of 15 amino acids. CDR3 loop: CASSQEGTTVYEQYF. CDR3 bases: TGTGCCAGCAGCCAAGAGGGGACTACGGTCTACGAGCAGTACTTC.

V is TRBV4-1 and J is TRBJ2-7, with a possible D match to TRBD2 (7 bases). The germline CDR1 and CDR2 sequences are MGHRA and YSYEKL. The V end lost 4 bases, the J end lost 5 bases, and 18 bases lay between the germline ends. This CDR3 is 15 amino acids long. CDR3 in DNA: TGCGCCAGCAGCCCCCGGGGAGGGGGTTCGAACGAGCAGTACTTC. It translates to CASSPRGGGSNEQYF.

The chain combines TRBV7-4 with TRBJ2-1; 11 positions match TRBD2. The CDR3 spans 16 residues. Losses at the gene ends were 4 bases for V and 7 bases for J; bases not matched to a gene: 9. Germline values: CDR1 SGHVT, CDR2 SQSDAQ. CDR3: CASSSRLAGLRNEQFF. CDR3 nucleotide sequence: TGTGCCAGCAGCTCCCGACTAGCGGGACTACGTAATGAGCAGTTCTTC.

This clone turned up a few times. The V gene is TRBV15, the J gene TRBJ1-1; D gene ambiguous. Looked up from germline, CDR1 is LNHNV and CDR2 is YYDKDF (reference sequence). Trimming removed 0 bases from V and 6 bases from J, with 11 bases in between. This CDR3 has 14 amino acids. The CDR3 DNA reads TGTGCCACCAGCAGAGATAGGTTTAGTCCTGAAGCTTTCTTT. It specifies CATSRDRFSPEAFF.

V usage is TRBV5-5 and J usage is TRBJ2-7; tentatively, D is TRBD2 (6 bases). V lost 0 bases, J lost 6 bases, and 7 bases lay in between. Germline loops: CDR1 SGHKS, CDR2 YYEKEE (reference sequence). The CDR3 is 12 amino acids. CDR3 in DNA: TGTGCCAGCAGCTTGGTGGGAGGCGAGCAGTACTTC. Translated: CASSLVGGEQYF.

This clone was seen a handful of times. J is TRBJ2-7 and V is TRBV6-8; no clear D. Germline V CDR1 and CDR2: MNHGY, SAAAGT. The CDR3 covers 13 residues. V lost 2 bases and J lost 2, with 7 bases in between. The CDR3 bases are TGTGCCAGCAGTTACGCAGGAACCTACGAGCAGTACTTC. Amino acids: CASSYAGTYEQYF.

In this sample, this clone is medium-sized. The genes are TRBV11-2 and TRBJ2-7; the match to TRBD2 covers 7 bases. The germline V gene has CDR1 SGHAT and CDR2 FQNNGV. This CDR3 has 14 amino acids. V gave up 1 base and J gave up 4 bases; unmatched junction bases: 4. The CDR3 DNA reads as TGTGCCAGCAGCTTAGCAGCGGGGCAGTACGAGCAGTACTTC. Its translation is CASSLAAGQYEQYF. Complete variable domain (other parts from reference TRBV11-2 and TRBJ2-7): EAGVAQSPRYKIIEKRQSVAFWCNPISGHATLYWYQQILGQGPKLLIQFQNNGVVDDSQLPKDRFSAERLKGVDSTLKIQPAKLEDSAVYLCASSLAAGQYEQYFGPGTRLTVT.

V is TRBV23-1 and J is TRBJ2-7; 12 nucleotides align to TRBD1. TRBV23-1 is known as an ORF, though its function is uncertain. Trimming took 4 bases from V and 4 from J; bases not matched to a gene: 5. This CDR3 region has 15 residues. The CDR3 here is CASSPGDRGQYEQYF. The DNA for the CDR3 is TGCGCCAGCAGTCCAGGGGACAGGGGGCAATACGAGCAGTACTTC.

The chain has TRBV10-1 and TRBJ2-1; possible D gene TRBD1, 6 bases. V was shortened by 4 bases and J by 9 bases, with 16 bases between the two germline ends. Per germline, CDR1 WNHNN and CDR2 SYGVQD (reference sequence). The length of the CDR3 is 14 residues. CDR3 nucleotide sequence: TGCGCCAGCAGTGCGGGCAGGGGATACGTTGAGCAGTTCTTC. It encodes CASSAGRGYVEQFF.

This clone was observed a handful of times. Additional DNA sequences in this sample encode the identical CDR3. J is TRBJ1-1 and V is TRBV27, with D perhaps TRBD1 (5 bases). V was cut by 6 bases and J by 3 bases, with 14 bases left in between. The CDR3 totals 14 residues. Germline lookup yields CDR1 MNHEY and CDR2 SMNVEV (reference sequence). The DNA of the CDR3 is TGTGCCAGCAGACTCGGAGGGGCGGACACTGAAGCTTTCTTT. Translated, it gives CASRLGGADTEAFF.

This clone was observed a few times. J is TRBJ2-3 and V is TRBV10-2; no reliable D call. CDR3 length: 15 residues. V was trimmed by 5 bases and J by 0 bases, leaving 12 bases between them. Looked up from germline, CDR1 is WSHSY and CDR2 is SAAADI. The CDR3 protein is CASSSSASSTDTQYF. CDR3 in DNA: TGCGCCAGCAGTTCAAGCGCGTCTAGCACAGATACGCAGTATTTT.

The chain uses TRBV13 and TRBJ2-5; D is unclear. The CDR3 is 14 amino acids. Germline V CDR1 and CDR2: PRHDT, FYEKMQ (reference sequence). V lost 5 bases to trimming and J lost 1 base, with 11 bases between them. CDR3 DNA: TGTGCCAGCAGCGGCCACACGACCCAAGAGACCCAGTACTTC. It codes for CASSGHTTQETQYF.

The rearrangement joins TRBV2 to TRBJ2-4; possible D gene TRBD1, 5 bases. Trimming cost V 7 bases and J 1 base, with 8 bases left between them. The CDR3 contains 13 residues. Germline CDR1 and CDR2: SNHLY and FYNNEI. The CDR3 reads CASKKGAKNIQYF. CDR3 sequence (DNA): TGTGCCAGCAAAAAGGGGGCCAAAAACATTCAGTACTTC.

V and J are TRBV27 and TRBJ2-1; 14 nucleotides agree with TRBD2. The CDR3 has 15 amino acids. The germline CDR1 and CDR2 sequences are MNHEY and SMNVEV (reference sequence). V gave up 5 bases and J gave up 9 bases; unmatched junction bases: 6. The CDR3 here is CASSGGLAGVGEQFF. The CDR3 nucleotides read TGTGCCAGCAGTGGGGGACTAGCGGGAGTAGGTGAGCAGTTCTTC.

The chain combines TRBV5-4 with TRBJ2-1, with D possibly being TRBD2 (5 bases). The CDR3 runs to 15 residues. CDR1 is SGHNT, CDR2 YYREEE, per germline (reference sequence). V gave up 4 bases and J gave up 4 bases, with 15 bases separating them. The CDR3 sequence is CASSRMLTGYNEQFF. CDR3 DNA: TGTGCCAGCAGCCGGATGCTCACGGGGTACAATGAGCAGTTCTTC. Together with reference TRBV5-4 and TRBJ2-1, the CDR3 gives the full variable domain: ETGVTQSPTHLIKTRGQQVTLRCSSQSGHNTVSWYQQALGQGPQFIFQYYREEENGRGNFPPRFSGLQFPNYSSELNVNALELDDSALYLCASSRMLTGYNEQFFGPGTRLTVL.

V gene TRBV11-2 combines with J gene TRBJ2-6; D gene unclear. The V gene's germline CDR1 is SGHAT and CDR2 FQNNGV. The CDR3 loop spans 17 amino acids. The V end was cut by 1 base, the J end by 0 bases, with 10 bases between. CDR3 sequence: CASSLGIPISGANVLTF. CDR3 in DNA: TGTGCCAGCAGCTTAGGTATTCCGATCTCTGGGGCCAACGTCCTGACTTTC.

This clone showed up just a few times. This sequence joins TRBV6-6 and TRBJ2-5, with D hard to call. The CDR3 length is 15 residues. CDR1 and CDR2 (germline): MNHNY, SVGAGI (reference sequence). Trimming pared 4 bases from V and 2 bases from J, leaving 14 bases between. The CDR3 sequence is CASSSLAERQETQYF. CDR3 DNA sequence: TGTGCCAGCAGTTCCCTGGCGGAGAGACAAGAGACCCAGTACTTC.

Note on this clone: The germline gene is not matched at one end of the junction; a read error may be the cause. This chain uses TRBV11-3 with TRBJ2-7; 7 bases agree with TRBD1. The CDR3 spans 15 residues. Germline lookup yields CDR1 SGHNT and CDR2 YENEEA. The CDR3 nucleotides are TGTGCCAGCAGCTTAGCTGGGACAGCCTCCCACGAGCAGTACTTC. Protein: CASSLAGTASHEQYF.

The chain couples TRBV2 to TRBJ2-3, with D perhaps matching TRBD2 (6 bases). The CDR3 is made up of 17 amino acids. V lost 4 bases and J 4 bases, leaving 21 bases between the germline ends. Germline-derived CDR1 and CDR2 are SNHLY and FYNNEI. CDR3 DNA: TGTGCCAGCAGTGTAAACCCCCGGGGACTCGACCCAGATACGCAGTATTTT. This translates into CASSVNPRGLDPDTQYF.